These T cell receptor beta chains were read from a single sample in a study of cytomegalovirus exposure and HLA in healthy donors. Sequencing was performed with immunoSEQ multiplex PCR; in TCRdb, only in-frame clones are kept and a portion is missing. Among some 170,000 clones, 82% were seen once, and the ten largest hold more than 1.3%. The specimen was PBMCs. The receptors here all came from a girl aged 5-17 years in good health and CMV-seropositive. CDR3s include the opening cysteine and the closing phenylalanine or tryptophan. The D gene is left open where the match is weak. Only part of the rows carry a size: once, few, many, or a class if the clone is expanded.

D gene,J gene,clone size,V gene,CDR3 DNA,CDR3 protein
TRBD1,TRBJ2-7,-,TRBV5-6,TGTGCCAGCAGCAAACGGGACAGTTGGGGGCTCCTCTACGAGCAGTACTTC,CASSKRDSWGLLYEQYF
TRBD1,TRBJ1-5,once,TRBV6-9,TGTGCCAGCAAGAGGACAGGGATGTGGGCCAATCAGCCCCAGCATTTT,CASKRTGMWANQPQHF
-,TRBJ2-3,-,TRBV4-3,TGCGCCAGCAGCCAAGATCGCAGGGCTTCAGATACGCAGTATTTT,CASSQDRRASDTQYF
-,TRBJ2-1,once,TRBV20-1,TGCAGTGCGTTGGACAGTTTTGAGCAGTTCTTC,CSALDSFEQFF
-,TRBJ1-5,-,TRBV21-1,TGTGCCAGCAGGGCTTGGACAGGATTTAGCAATCAGCCCCAGCATTTT,CASRAWTGFSNQPQHF
-,TRBJ2-4,once,TRBV28,TGTGCCAGCAGTTTTTCGGGACACTACCGGGCCAAAAACATTCAGTACTTC,CASSFSGHYRAKNIQYF
TRBD1,TRBJ2-2,-,TRBV2,TGTGCCAGCACTTGGGACAGGGGGTTGAACGGGGAGCTGTTTTTT,CASTWDRGLNGELFF
TRBD2,TRBJ2-7,once,TRBV7-2,TGTGCCAGCAGCCGAGCAGCTAGCGGGGGGCTCTCCTACGAGCAGTACTTC,CASSRAASGGLSYEQYF
TRBD2,TRBJ2-1,-,TRBV13,TGTGCCAGCAGCGTTCCCCTAGGGACTAGCGTGAACAATGAGCAGTTCTTC,CASSVPLGTSVNNEQFF
TRBD2,TRBJ2-7,-,TRBV13,TGTGCCAGCAGCTCACCTGGTGGGACTAGCGGCTACGAGCAGTACTTC,CASSSPGGTSGYEQYF
-,TRBJ1-2,-,TRBV29-1,TGCAGCGTTGGTACGGGGGGCACACGTTATGGCTACACCTTC,CSVGTGGTRYGYTF
-,TRBJ2-7,-,TRBV6-6,TGTGCCAGCAGTACCAGGGAAAGGTGGGAGCAGTACTTC,CASSTRERWEQYF
TRBD1,TRBJ1-2,-,TRBV2,TGTGCCAGCATACGCGGACAGGCCGCACTAGGCTACACCTTC,CASIRGQAALGYTF
TRBD1,TRBJ2-7,few,TRBV29-1,TGCAGCGCCGGGACAGGGGAGGGCGAGCAGTACTTC,CSAGTGEGEQYF
TRBD1,TRBJ2-2,once,TRBV28,TGTGCCAGCATGGGCGGGACAGGGGTCACCGGGGAGCTGTTTTTT,CASMGGTGVTGELFF
TRBD2,TRBJ2-5,few,TRBV15,TGTGCCACCAGCAGAGAGGGACTAGCGGAGCAAGAGACCCAGTACTTC,CATSREGLAEQETQYF
-,TRBJ2-7,few,TRBV11-2,TGTGCCAGCAGCTCAGACCGATGGGGCAGGGGAAGCTCCTACGAGCAGTACTTC,CASSSDRWGRGSSYEQYF
TRBD2,TRBJ2-1,-,TRBV9,TGTGCCAGCAGCGTAGTTGGAGCGGGGGGGGGTAATGAGCAGTTCTTC,CASSVVGAGGGNEQFF
-,TRBJ2-2,-,TRBV5-6,TGTGCCAGCAGCCTCCCGCCTACAGATCGGAACGTTGGGGAGCTGTTTTTT,CASSLPPTDRNVGELFF
-,TRBJ1-2,-,TRBV9,TGTGCCAGCAGCGCCGGGGGGGGGAACTATGGCTACACCTTC,CASSAGGGNYGYTF
TRBD2,TRBJ2-1,-,TRBV7-3,TGTGCCAGCAGCTTTCAGTCTAGCGGGACTGAGCAGTTCTTC,CASSFQSSGTEQFF
TRBD1,TRBJ2-7,-,TRBV27,TGTGCCAGCAGTTTATTATCTGGACAGGGGGCCTACGAGCAGTACTTC,CASSLLSGQGAYEQYF
TRBD2,TRBJ2-1,few,TRBV28,TGTGCCAGCAGTTTAAGTGGGACTAGCTGGTTCGGGAATGAGCAGTTCTTC,CASSLSGTSWFGNEQFF
-,TRBJ2-5,-,TRBV9,TGTGCCAGCAGCGTCAGCGGCGGATTCCAAGAGACCCAGTACTTC,CASSVSGGFQETQYF
-,TRBJ1-1,-,TRBV30,TGTGCCTGGAGTATGAGCTTGAACACTGAAGCTTTCTTT,CAWSMSLNTEAFF
TRBD1,TRBJ1-2,-,TRBV7-6,TGTGCCAGCAGTCAAACGGGGTGGGACAGCTATGGCTACACCTTC,CASSQTGWDSYGYTF
-,TRBJ2-2,once,TRBV15,TGTGCCACCAGCATGGGCAGGGTGAGGACCGGGGAGCTGTTTTTT,CATSMGRVRTGELFF
-,TRBJ2-3,once,TRBV27,TGTGCCAGCAGTTTACGAAGGGTTCCGGGAAGGGTACCGACAGATACGCAGTATTTT,CASSLRRVPGRVPTDTQYF
TRBD2,TRBJ2-1,-,TRBV30,TGTGCCTGGAGAGGGCTAGCGGGGAACAATGAGCAGTTCTTC,CAWRGLAGNNEQFF
-,TRBJ2-1,-,TRBV5-1,TGCGCCAGCAGCGACACTAGCTCCTACAATGAGCAGTTCTTC,CASSDTSSYNEQFF
TRBD1,TRBJ2-5,-,TRBV4-1,TGCGCCAGCAGCGAGCGACAGGGCCAAGAGACCCAGTACTTC,CASSERQGQETQYF
TRBD1,TRBJ1-1,-,TRBV4-3,TGCGCCAGCAGCCAAGAGGAGACAGGGCCTGAAGCTTTCTTT,CASSQEETGPEAFF
-,TRBJ1-2,-,TRBV5-1,TGCGCCAGCAGCGTACAGGGTGAGGGCTATGGCTACACCTTC,CASSVQGEGYGYTF
-,TRBJ2-1,-,TRBV2,TGTGCCAGCAGTGAACCTAGTTGGTCCTACAATGAGCAGTTCTTC,CASSEPSWSYNEQFF
-,TRBJ2-5,once,TRBV27,TGTGCCAGCAGTCCCCTGGGACTGGGAGAAGAGACCCAGTACTTC,CASSPLGLGEETQYF
TRBD1,TRBJ1-2,once,TRBV5-1,TGCGCCAGCAGCGATACCGACAGGGGGCTTGACTATGGCTACACCTTC,CASSDTDRGLDYGYTF
TRBD1,TRBJ1-5,once,TRBV19,TGTGCCAGTAGTATTATAGGGGGACAGAGCAATCAGCCCCAGCATTTT,CASSIIGGQSNQPQHF
TRBD2,TRBJ2-1,-,TRBV7-2,TGTGCCAGCAGCTTTGGCCTAGCGGGGGGGCCTTGGGGGACAGGGGAGCAGTTCTTC,CASSFGLAGGPWGTGEQFF
-,TRBJ2-2,-,TRBV7-9,TGTGCCAGCCCAGAAGTTTCCCCCGGGGAGCTGTTTTTT,CASPEVSPGELFF
TRBD2,TRBJ2-4,-,TRBV7-3,TGTGCCAGCAGTCTCACTAGCGGCGGTGTCAAAAACATTCAGTACTTC,CASSLTSGGVKNIQYF
-,TRBJ1-5,-,TRBV28,TGTGCCAGCAGTTCGCCAAAGGAGGGGCCGGTGGTGGGTCAGCCCCAGCATTTT,CASSSPKEGPVVGQPQHF
TRBD1,TRBJ2-7,-,TRBV15,TGTGCCACCAGCAGACGCCTAGGGACGGACAGGGTACGAGATAACGAGCAGTACTTC,CATSRRLGTDRVRDNEQYF
TRBD2,TRBJ2-1,-,TRBV29-1,TGCAGCGTCATGACAGCGGGGTACAATGAGCAGTTCTTC,CSVMTAGYNEQFF
TRBD1,TRBJ2-3,-,TRBV5-4,TGTGCCAGCCAATTCACCGGGACAGAGATCGCAGATACGCAGTATTTT,CASQFTGTEIADTQYF
TRBD2,TRBJ2-2,-,TRBV4-3,TGCGCCAGCAGCCAAGATGAGGGAGGGGATTTGTGGAACACCGGGGAGCTGTTTTTT,CASSQDEGGDLWNTGELFF
-,TRBJ1-5,-,TRBV6-1,TGTGCCAGCAGTGAACCTTTCCGGACAGACCAGCCCCAGCATTTT,CASSEPFRTDQPQHF
-,TRBJ1-1,-,TRBV2,TGTGCCAGCAGTGAGTTGACAGAGAGGACTGAAGCTTTCTTT,CASSELTERTEAFF
TRBD2,TRBJ2-7,once,TRBV7-9,TGTGCCAGCAGCCCTGGGACTAGCGGGATGGAGTACTTC,CASSPGTSGMEYF